This is a list of T cell receptor beta chains from one sample in a study of cytomegalovirus exposure and HLA in healthy donors. Profiled with immunoSEQ multiplex PCR; TCRdb holds only in-frame clones, not every one. The sample has a few hundred thousand clones, around 86% seen once. Sequencing was performed on PBMCs. The source is a woman under 30 in good health and CMV-seronegative. CDR3s include the opening cysteine and the closing phenylalanine or tryptophan. The D gene is left open where the match is weak. Clone size is not always given. Where it is, it says once, few, many or a class for expanded clones.

clone_size,d_call,v_call,j_call,cdr3_aa,cdr3_nt
NA,TRBD2,TRBV29-1,TRBJ2-1,CSVDLMGLAGVDEQFF,TGCAGCGTTGACCTAATGGGGCTAGCGGGAGTTGATGAGCAGTTCTTC
NA,NA,TRBV29-1,TRBJ1-1,CSVAYSGNTEAFF,TGCAGCGTAGCTTATTCCGGGAACACTGAAGCTTTCTTT
few,NA,TRBV7-8,TRBJ1-5,CASSLARLAVNQPQHF,TGTGCCAGCAGCTTAGCGCGGTTGGCAGTGAATCAGCCCCAGCATTTT
NA,NA,TRBV27,TRBJ2-7,CASSDSRQDEQYF,TGTGCCAGCAGCGACAGCCGACAGGACGAGCAGTACTTC
NA,TRBD1,TRBV2,TRBJ2-3,CASSGQGPDTQYF,TGTGCCAGCTCGGGACAGGGCCCAGATACGCAGTATTTT
NA,TRBD2,TRBV2,TRBJ2-1,CASSSPGLAGAGSTYNEQFF,TGTGCCAGCAGTAGCCCTGGACTAGCGGGAGCCGGGTCGACCTACAATGAGCAGTTCTTC
once,TRBD2,TRBV5-1,TRBJ2-1,CASGRTSGRVAYNEQFF,TGCGCCAGCGGTCGGACTAGCGGGAGGGTCGCCTACAATGAGCAGTTCTTC
NA,NA,TRBV5-5,TRBJ1-2,CASSLGPGEGNYGYTF,TGTGCCAGCAGCTTGGGCCCCGGGGAGGGGAACTATGGCTACACCTTC
NA,TRBD2,TRBV9,TRBJ2-5,CASSVGGAGSGETQYF,TGTGCCAGCAGCGTAGGGGGAGCGGGAAGTGGGGAGACCCAGTACTTC
once,NA,TRBV2,TRBJ1-3,CASRTTREISGNTIYF,TGTGCCAGCAGGACCACCCGGGAAATATCTGGAAACACCATATATTTT
NA,NA,TRBV6-5,TRBJ1-4,CASSYSATNEKLFF,TGTGCCAGCAGTTATTCCGCAACTAATGAAAAACTGTTTTTT
NA,NA,TRBV4-2,TRBJ1-3,CASSPDGPGNTIYF,TGTGCCAGCAGCCCCGATGGGCCTGGAAACACCATATATTTT
NA,NA,TRBV5-6,TRBJ2-7,CASSRVGPAEQYF,TGTGCCAGCAGCCGGGTGGGGCCAGCCGAGCAGTACTTC
NA,TRBD1,TRBV4-1,TRBJ2-7,CASSQGYLQGRHEQYF,TGCGCCAGCAGCCAGGGTTATTTACAGGGGAGACACGAGCAGTACTTC
NA,NA,TRBV5-1,TRBJ2-7,CASSPRTGMNEQYF,TGCGCCAGCAGCCCACGGACGGGGATGAATGAGCAGTACTTC
NA,NA,TRBV19,TRBJ2-1,CASSIDLTRIYNEQFF,TGTGCCAGTAGTATAGATCTTACCAGAATTTACAATGAGCAGTTCTTC
NA,TRBD2,TRBV6-4,TRBJ2-1,CASSSVAGGPPYNEQFF,TGTGCCAGCAGTTCGGTAGCGGGAGGGCCTCCCTACAATGAGCAGTTCTTC
NA,NA,TRBV15,TRBJ1-2,CATSPRVENYGYTF,TGTGCCACCAGCCCCCGGGTTGAAAACTACGGCTACACCTTC
NA,TRBD2,TRBV4-1,TRBJ2-7,CASSDTSGIAYEQYF,TGCGCCAGCAGCGATACTAGCGGGATAGCGTACGAGCAGTACTTC
NA,NA,TRBV28,TRBJ2-7,CASSFRYEQYF,TGTGCCAGCAGTTTCCGTTACGAGCAGTACTTC
NA,TRBD2,TRBV28,TRBJ2-1,CASMSGSPGDEQFF,TGTGCCAGCATGAGCGGGAGCCCTGGGGATGAGCAGTTCTTC
NA,TRBD1,TRBV7-2,TRBJ1-2,CASSYIGQGGYTF,TGTGCCAGCAGCTACATTGGACAGGGAGGCTACACCTTC
NA,NA,TRBV11-1,TRBJ2-2,CASSLSRQILNTGELFF,TGTGCCAGCAGCCTATCTCGACAGATTCTGAACACCGGGGAGCTGTTTTTT
NA,TRBD2,TRBV29-1,TRBJ2-3,CSVKSGGSLDTQYF,TGCAGCGTTAAAAGCGGGGGGTCCCTAGATACGCAGTATTTT
once,NA,TRBV6-4,TRBJ2-2,CASSPQFMNTGELFF,TGTGCCAGCAGCCCCCAATTCATGAACACCGGGGAGCTGTTTTTT
few,TRBD2,TRBV29-1,TRBJ2-3,CSVLGTSGNTDTQYF,TGCAGCGTTCTGGGGACTAGCGGGAACACAGATACGCAGTATTTT
NA,NA,TRBV4-3,TRBJ1-4,CASSQDPGGVYNEKLFF,TGCGCCAGCAGCCAAGATCCCGGGGGGGTTTATAATGAAAAACTGTTTTTT
NA,TRBD2,TRBV2,TRBJ2-1,CASSRTSGISYNEQFF,TGTGCCAGCAGTAGGACTAGCGGGATCTCCTACAATGAGCAGTTCTTC
NA,NA,TRBV27,TRBJ2-7,CASSLNSGTFYEQYF,TGTGCCAGCAGTCTTAACTCTGGGACTTTCTACGAGCAGTACTTC
NA,TRBD1,TRBV27,TRBJ2-1,CASRPLGGWDRAPGKQFF,TGTGCCAGCAGACCTTTAGGTGGATGGGACAGGGCCCCGGGTAAGCAGTTCTTC
once,TRBD1,TRBV7-2,TRBJ1-3,CASSFGQGRGNTIYF,TGTGCCAGCAGTTTCGGACAGGGGCGAGGAAACACCATATATTTT
NA,TRBD1,TRBV6-4,TRBJ2-1,CASSDLGQVLYNEQFF,TGTGCCAGCAGTGACTTGGGACAGGTACTTTACAATGAGCAGTTCTTC
NA,NA,TRBV4-2,TRBJ2-2,CASSQQAMGDTGELFF,TGTGCCAGCAGCCAACAAGCGATGGGTGACACCGGGGAGCTGTTTTTT
NA,NA,TRBV18,TRBJ2-3,CASSPGTLSTDTQYF,TGTGCCAGCTCACCCGGGACTTTGAGCACAGATACGCAGTATTTT
NA,TRBD2,TRBV15,TRBJ2-7,CATSAADRTSGIGRYF,TGTGCCACCAGCGCCGCGGACCGGACTAGCGGTATCGGGAGGTACTTC
NA,TRBD1,TRBV28,TRBJ2-7,CASDNRGSYEQYF,TGTGCCAGCGACAACAGGGGGTCCTACGAGCAGTACTTC